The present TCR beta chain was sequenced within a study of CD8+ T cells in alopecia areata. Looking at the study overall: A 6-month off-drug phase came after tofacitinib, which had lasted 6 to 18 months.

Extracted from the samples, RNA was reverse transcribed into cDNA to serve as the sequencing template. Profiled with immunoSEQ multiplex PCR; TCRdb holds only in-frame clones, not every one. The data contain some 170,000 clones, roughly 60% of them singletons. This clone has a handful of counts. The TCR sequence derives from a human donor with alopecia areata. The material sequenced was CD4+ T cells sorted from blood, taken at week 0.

The chain's CDR3 is CSVRRTGEETQYF. In nucleotides, the CDR3 is TGCAGCGTTCGGAGGACTGGCGAAGAGACCCAGTACTTC. This chain connects TRBV29-1 to TRBJ2-5; D perhaps matches TRBD2 (5 bases). V was pared by 5 bases and J by 3 bases, with 13 bases between. This CDR3 region has 13 residues. CDR1 is SQVTM, CDR2 ANQGSEA, per germline.